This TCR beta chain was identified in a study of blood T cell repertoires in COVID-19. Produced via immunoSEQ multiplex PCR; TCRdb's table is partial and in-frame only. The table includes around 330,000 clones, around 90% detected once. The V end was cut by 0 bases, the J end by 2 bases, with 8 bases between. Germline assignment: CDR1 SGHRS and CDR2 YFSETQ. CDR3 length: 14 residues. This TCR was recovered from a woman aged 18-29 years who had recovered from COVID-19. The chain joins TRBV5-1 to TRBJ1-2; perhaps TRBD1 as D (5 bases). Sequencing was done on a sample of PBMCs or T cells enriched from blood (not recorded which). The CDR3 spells CASSLGQKNYGYTF. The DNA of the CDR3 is TGCGCCAGCAGCTTGGGACAGAAAAACTATGGCTACACCTTC.